This TCR beta chain was found in a study of response to subunit inactivated influenza vaccine. Broader study findings: The study's authors posited that every seasonal influenza vaccination enlists few new T cells.

One entry per CDR3 protein results from TCRdb running MiXCR on the RT-PCR reads. The data show approximately 300,000 distinct CDR3 sequences, about 20% seen once. This clonotype was found a few times. Antigen: not known. This sample comprised PBMCs from blood, obtained around 22 months after vaccination. This sequence was found in a man in his fifties or sixties who received an inactivated influenza vaccine.

The CDR3 nucleotides are TGTGCCAGCAGTTTATTCCGCAGGAGTTCACCCCTCCACTTT. Translation gives CASSLFRRSSPLHF. V usage is TRBV28 and J usage is TRBJ1-6, with D unclear. There are 14 residues in the CDR3. In germline, CDR1 is MDHEN, CDR2 SYDVKM. The V and J ends lost 1 base and 9 bases respectively, with 10 bases between them. Complete variable domain (other parts from reference TRBV28 and TRBJ1-6): DVKVTQSSRYLVKRTGEKVFLECVQDMDHENMFWYRQDPGLGLRLIYFSYDVKMKEKGDIPEGYSVSREKKERFSLILESASTNQTSMYLCASSLFRRSSPLHFGNGTRLTVT.